The 7 T cell receptor beta chains listed next were all sequenced from one sample in a study of identical twins. TCRdb reanalysed the 5' RACE reads using MiXCR and keeps one entry per CDR3 protein. Of hundreds of thousands of distinct CDR3 sequences listed, around 7.5% are singletons. These records were also assigned to another study, of yellow fever vaccine responses in identical twins.

Sequenced: PBMCs. All receptors derive from a woman between 18 and 29 years old in good health.

This clonotype has more than one count but fewer than ten. The CDR3 sequence is CASSPLQTGGLIEQYF. Written as DNA, the CDR3 is TGTGCCAGCAGTCCTCTACAGACAGGGGGTTTGATCGAGCAGTACTTC. The genes are TRBV27 and TRBJ2-7, with 9 bases fitting TRBD1. Germline V gene data show CDR1 as MNHEY and CDR2 as SMNVEV (reference sequence). V lost 5 bases to trimming and J lost 6 bases; unmatched junction nucleotides: 14. The length of the CDR3 is 16 residues.

This clonotype was observed a few times. This rearrangement joins TRBV7-9 to TRBJ2-1; D ambiguous. The V and J ends lost 2 bases and 10 bases respectively, with 6 bases between them. Germline V CDR1 and CDR2: SEHNR, FQNEAQ (reference sequence). There are 11 residues in the CDR3. Here the CDR3 DNA reads TGTGCCAGCAGCTTAACGTCCGAGCAGTTCTTC. Amino acids: CASSLTSEQFF.

This clonotype came up a few times. The V and J genes are TRBV6-2 or TRBV6-3 and TRBJ1-1; tentative D call: TRBD1 (5 bases). Trimming took off 6 bases at V and 6 bases at J, with 11 bases between the two ends. The CDR3 length is 12 residues. The germline V gene encodes CDR1 MNHEY and CDR2 SVGEGT. This CDR3 is CASSGHWAEAFF. CDR3 sequence (DNA): TGTGCCAGCAGCGGACACTGGGCTGAAGCTTTCTTT.

This clonotype was seen only a few times. J is TRBJ2-1 and V is TRBV7-9; a possible D gene is TRBD2 (6 bases). The germline V gene has CDR1 SEHNR and CDR2 FQNEAQ (reference sequence). The CDR3 is 13 amino acids. V gave up 7 bases and J gave up 9 bases, with 16 bases separating them. The CDR3 sequence: CASNNGGRGEQFF. DNA for the CDR3: TGTGCCAGCAACAACGGAGGGCGGGGTGAGCAGTTCTTC.

In DNA, the CDR3 is TGTGCCAGCTCACCCCTCCCCGGGACAGGGGGCGCCCCGACAGATACGCAGTATTTT. Amino acid sequence: CASSPLPGTGGAPTDTQYF. The chain has TRBV18 and TRBJ2-3; 12 nucleotides line up with TRBD1. Germline V CDR1 and CDR2: KGHSH, LQKENI. The ends lost 3 bases at V and 3 bases at J; junction bases unmatched: 13. CDR3 length equals 19 residues.

This clonotype was observed many times. The chain joins TRBV12-3 or TRBV12-4 to TRBJ1-1; D unclear. The CDR3 extends over 10 amino acids. Trimming cost V 3 bases and J 7 bases, with 3 bases left between them. DNA for the CDR3: TGTGCCAGCAGTTTCGGTGAAGCTTTCTTT. It is translated as CASSFGEAFF.

In nucleotides, the CDR3 is TGTGCCAGCAGGGGCCTGGGAGGGACTAATGAAAAACTGTTTTTT. This gives the protein CASRGLGGTNEKLFF. V and J are TRBV27 and TRBJ1-4; D call uncertain. The CDR3 totals 15 residues. V lost 6 bases and J lost 2, with 13 bases in between. Per the germline V gene, CDR1 is MNHEY and CDR2 is SMNVEV (reference sequence).